One and the same sample provided the 20 T cell receptor beta chains below, sequenced in a study of control samples from healthy donors and cancer patients. Clones were read by immunoSEQ multiplex PCR, and TCRdb kept only the in-frame ones, dropping some. The repertoire holds some 21,000 clones, with roughly 85% as singletons. The sample was PBMCs. The receptors were sampled from a man aged 60 to 75 with head and neck cancer.

The rearrangement joins TRBV7-3 to TRBJ2-2; a possible D gene is TRBD2 (6 bases). Germline-derived CDR1 and CDR2 are SGHTA and FQGTGA. CDR3 size: 15 residues. Between the trimmed V and J ends, which lost 4 bases and 7 bases, there was a span of 16 bases. DNA of the CDR3: TGTGCCAGCAGCTCTGGACTACTGTCTTTCGGGGAGCTGTTTTTT. Protein product: CASSSGLLSFGELFF.

This clone occurred once. The V gene is TRBV5-1, the J gene TRBJ2-1; D unclear. The CDR3 covers 13 residues. CDR1 is SGHRS, CDR2 YFSETQ, per germline. V was shortened by 0 bases and J by 7 bases, with 8 bases between the two germline ends. The CDR3 nucleotides read TGCGCCAGCAGCTTGGATAACCCGAATGAGCAGTTCTTC. Translation gives CASSLDNPNEQFF.

The gene calls are TRBV10-3 and TRBJ1-4; D unclear. V was pared by 0 bases and J by 8 bases, with 13 bases between. The CDR3 has 15 amino acids. Germline CDR1 is ENHRY and CDR2 is SYGVKD. CDR3 sequence: CAISESGASGEKLFF. CDR3 sequence (DNA): TGTGCCATCAGTGAGTCAGGTGCCTCCGGCGAAAAACTGTTTTTT.

CDR3 protein: CASSLTAGLVYNEQFF. The CDR3 bases are TGTGCCAGCAGCTTAACAGCAGGACTAGTTTACAATGAGCAGTTCTTC. The genes are TRBV7-3 and TRBJ2-1; TRBD2 matches 7 bases. The germline CDR1 and CDR2 sequences are SGHTA and FQGTGA. This CDR3 region has 16 residues. J lost 4 bases, V lost 0 bases, and 6 bases had no gene match.

The chain combines TRBV30 with TRBJ1-3; D ambiguous. Trimming removed 0 bases at V and 4 bases at J, with 4 bases between. There are 12 residues in the CDR3. Germline CDR1 reads GTSNPN; CDR2 reads SVGIG (reference sequence). In DNA form, the CDR3 reads TGTGCCTGGAGTGTGTACGGAAACACCATATATTTT. Its protein product is CAWSVYGNTIYF.

This chain joins TRBV6-4 and TRBJ1-5; no clear D. This CDR3 has 15 residues. The germline V and J ends were trimmed by 0 bases and 3 bases, with 9 bases remaining between them. Germline-derived CDR1 and CDR2 are MRHNA and SNTAGT. DNA of the CDR3: TGTGCCAGCAGTGACTCGGCAGTAGTCAATCAGCCCCAGCATTTT. Translated: CASSDSAVVNQPQHF.

Worth noting for this clone: The junction does not match germline at one end; this may be a read error. The J gene is TRBJ2-5, the V gene TRBV5-1; no clear D gene. The CDR3 extends over 13 amino acids. Germline loops: CDR1 SGHRS, CDR2 YFSETQ. CDR3 nucleotide sequence: TGCGCCAGCAACTTGGTGGTCCAAGAGACCCAGTACTTC. It specifies CASNLVVQETQYF. The full variable domain, in which reference TRBV5-1 and TRBJ2-5 provide the parts outside the CDR3, is KAGVTQTPRYLIKTRGQQVTLSCSPISGHRSVSWYQQTPGQGLQFLFEYFSETQRNKGNFPGRFSGRQFSNSRSEMNVSTLELGDSALYLCASNLVVQETQYFGPGTRLLVL.

In its sample, this clone was seen a few times. The chain employs TRBV30 and TRBJ2-1; 10 bases align to TRBD2. Trimming at V came to 0 bases and at J to 1 base, leaving 9 bases not matched to a gene. The CDR3 runs 18 residues. Germline V lookup: CDR1 GTSNPN, CDR2 SVGIG (reference sequence). This CDR3 reads CAWSVDLLLAGSYNEQFF. In DNA form, the CDR3 reads TGTGCCTGGAGTGTTGATCTCCTACTAGCGGGATCCTACAATGAGCAGTTCTTC. The full variable domain, completed using reference TRBV30 and TRBJ2-1, is SQTIHQWPATLVQPVGSPLSLECTVEGTSNPNLYWYRQAAGRGLQLLFYSVGIGQISSEVPQNLSASRPQDRQFILSSKKLLLSDSGFYLCAWSVDLLLAGSYNEQFFGPGTRLTVL.

V usage is TRBV19 and J usage is TRBJ1-3, with D perhaps TRBD1 (6 bases). V was cut by 6 bases and J by 0 bases, with 9 bases left in between. This CDR3 spans 14 amino acids. Looked up from germline, CDR1 is LNHDA and CDR2 is SQIVND (reference sequence). The CDR3 spells CASSRGYSGNTIYF. In DNA, the CDR3 is TGTGCCAGTAGCAGGGGCTACTCTGGAAACACCATATATTTT.

The chain combines TRBV7-9 with TRBJ2-3; 12 bases agree with TRBD2. Germline V lookup: CDR1 SEHNR, CDR2 FQNEAQ (reference sequence). The CDR3 loop spans 15 amino acids. Trimming at V came to 6 bases and at J to 4 bases, leaving 5 bases not matched to a gene. This CDR3 reads CASSPLAGGADTQYF. CDR3 bases: TGTGCCAGCAGTCCCCTAGCGGGAGGGGCAGATACGCAGTATTTT. The whole variable domain, remainder taken from reference TRBV7-9 and TRBJ2-3, is DTGVSQNPRHKITKRGQNVTFRCDPISEHNRLYWYRQTLGQGPEFLTYFQNEAQLEKSRLLSDRFSAERPKGSFSTLEIQRTEQGDSAMYLCASSPLAGGADTQYFGPGTRLTVL.

The chain combines TRBV13 with TRBJ2-1; D is ambiguous. There are 14 residues in the CDR3. Trimming shortened V by 0 bases and J by 4 bases, and 7 bases separated the two germline ends. Germline lookup yields CDR1 PRHDT and CDR2 FYEKMQ (reference sequence). In nucleotides, the CDR3 is TGTGCCAGCAGCTTAGGCCGGCAGTACAATGAGCAGTTCTTC. Translated: CASSLGRQYNEQFF.

The V call is TRBV7-8, the J call TRBJ2-3; 11 bases map to TRBD1. Looked up from germline, CDR1 is SGHVS and CDR2 is FQNEAQ. The CDR3 length is 16 residues. V shed 5 bases, J shed 3 bases, and the junction held 7 bases outside the gene matches. In nucleotides, the CDR3 is TGTGCCAGCAGCCCCCGGGACAGGGGGGGGACAGATACGCAGTATTTT. This codes for CASSPRDRGGTDTQYF.

The chain employs TRBV2 and TRBJ1-1; D unresolved. The CDR3 is 14 residues long. Deletions cut 7 bases from V and 2 bases from J, with 14 bases between. The germline V gene has CDR1 SNHLY and CDR2 FYNNEI. CDR3 loop: CASMPRKSNTEAFF. CDR3 bases: TGTGCCAGCATGCCACGAAAGTCCAACACTGAAGCTTTCTTT. Full variable domain (missing parts from reference TRBV2 and TRBJ1-1): EPEVTQTPSHQVTQMGQEVILRCVPISNHLYFYWYRQILGQKVEFLVSFYNNEISEKSEIFDDQFSVERPDGSNFTLKIRSTKLEDSAMYFCASMPRKSNTEAFFGQGTRLTVV.

V and J are TRBV6-1 and TRBJ2-7; D is possibly TRBD2 (6 bases). The V end was cut by 3 bases, the J end by 4 bases, with 13 bases between. The CDR3 totals 14 residues. Germline V gives CDR1 MNHNS, CDR2 SASEGT. The CDR3 reads CASSELRGAYEQYF. The CDR3 nucleotides are TGTGCCAGCAGTGAGCTTCGCGGGGCGTACGAGCAGTACTTC.

The chain employs TRBV6-5 and TRBJ1-2; tentative D call: TRBD1 (6 bases). The CDR3 totals 15 residues. Germline assignment: CDR1 MNHEY and CDR2 SVGAGI. The V end was cut by 4 bases, the J end by 4 bases, with 16 bases between. CDR3 DNA: TGTGCCAGCAGTTTGGGGGGGGCACACCTCTATGGCTACACCTTC. Translating gives CASSLGGAHLYGYTF.

CDR3 in DNA: TGTGCCAGCATCGGACTAGCGGGCCAAGATACGCAGTATTTT. It yields the protein CASIGLAGQDTQYF. The rearrangement links TRBV11-1 to TRBJ2-3, with 11 bases matching TRBD2. V gave up 7 bases and J gave up 5 bases; unmatched junction bases: 5. The CDR3 totals 14 residues. The germline V gene encodes CDR1 SGHAT and CDR2 FQDESV (reference sequence).

The CDR3 DNA is TGTGCCAGTAGTTCCATCGGGGCAGGCGGGCAGCCCCAGCATTTT. Encoded protein: CASSSIGAGGQPQHF. The J gene is TRBJ1-5, the V gene TRBV19; tentative D call: TRBD1 (5 bases). Germline V gene lookup returns CDR1 LNHDA and CDR2 SQIVND (reference sequence). This CDR3 is built from 15 residues. V lost 5 bases and J 7 bases, leaving 18 bases between the germline ends.

In DNA, the CDR3 is TGCGCCAGCAGCCCTCAGGAGAGCTCCTACAATGAGCAGTTCTTC. Translating it yields CASSPQESSYNEQFF. The V call is TRBV4-1, the J call TRBJ2-1; D not resolved. The CDR3 length is 15 residues. Deletions cut 4 bases from V and 0 bases from J, with 10 bases between. Per germline, CDR1 MGHRA and CDR2 YSYEKL.

This rearrangement joins TRBV5-1 to TRBJ2-2; 12 bases map to TRBD2. The CDR3 has 16 amino acids. Germline V gene sequence: CDR1 SGHRS, CDR2 YFSETQ. Trimming took 2 bases from V and 4 from J; bases not matched to a gene: 3. This chain's CDR3 is CASSLLAGGATGELFF. The CDR3 bases are TGCGCCAGCAGCTTACTAGCGGGAGGTGCCACCGGGGAGCTGTTTTTT.

Points on this clone: This sample includes further DNA sequences coding for the same CDR3. The rearrangement links TRBV30 to TRBJ1-2; D is unresolved. The V gene's germline CDR1 is GTSNPN and CDR2 SVGIG (reference sequence). This CDR3 spans 12 amino acids. The V and J ends lost 1 base and 8 bases respectively, with 11 bases between them. The CDR3 sequence: CAWSGGPGGYTF. DNA for the CDR3: TGTGCCTGGAGTGGTGGGCCGGGGGGCTACACCTTC. The complete variable domain, with remaining parts taken from reference TRBV30 and TRBJ1-2, reads SQTIHQWPATLVQPVGSPLSLECTVEGTSNPNLYWYRQAAGRGLQLLFYSVGIGQISSEVPQNLSASRPQDRQFILSSKKLLLSDSGFYLCAWSGGPGGYTFGSGTRLTVV.